One sample yielded the 9 T cell receptor beta chains listed below, sequenced in a study of T cell responses to AZD1222 COVID-19 vaccine. Repertoires were generated with immunoSEQ multiplex PCR, while TCRdb's copy carries only in-frame clones and drops some. The sample records some 180,000 clones, about 90% being singletons. This specimen consisted of peripheral blood, obtained on day 0 of AZD1222 vaccination. The receptors come from an adult in good health.

V usage is TRBV12-3 or TRBV12-4 and J usage is TRBJ2-7; 8 bases are shared with TRBD2. V shed 3 bases and J 12 bases; nucleotides not matched to a gene: 7. CDR3 size: 12 residues. CDR3 sequence: CASSLAERGLYF. CDR3 DNA: TGTGCCAGCAGTTTGGCAGAGCGGGGGTTGTACTTC.

The V gene is TRBV4-3, the J gene TRBJ2-7; possibly TRBD2 for D (7 bases). CDR3 size: 15 residues. Trimming took 1 base from V and 2 from J, leaving 12 bases between them. Looked up from germline, CDR1 is LGHNA and CDR2 is YSLEER. The CDR3, as DNA: TGCGCCAGCAGCCAAGTGGGGCGGGGGCCCTACGAGCAGTACTTC. Its protein is CASSQVGRGPYEQYF.

This chain uses TRBV5-5 with TRBJ1-2; a possible D gene is TRBD1 (6 bases). The CDR3 is made up of 11 amino acids. Trimming removed 8 bases from V and 4 bases from J, with 9 bases in between. Germline CDR1 SGHKS, CDR2 YYEKEE (reference sequence). CDR3 sequence reads: CASSGAYGYTF. CDR3 bases: TGTGCCAGTTCAGGGGCCTATGGCTACACCTTC. Based on the CDR3 plus reference TRBV5-5 and TRBJ1-2, the full variable domain is DAGVTQSPTHLIKTRGQQVTLRCSPISGHKSVSWYQQVLGQGPQFIFQYYEKEERGRGNFPDRFSARQFPNYSSELNVNALLLGDSALYLCASSGAYGYTFGSGTRLTVV.

The chain employs TRBV12-3 or TRBV12-4 and TRBJ2-5, with D possibly TRBD1 on 6 matching bases. The CDR3 totals 13 residues. V lost 6 bases, J lost 2 bases, and 10 bases lay in between. The CDR3 sequence: CASSRGEQETQYF. CDR3 nucleotides: TGTGCCAGCAGCAGGGGTGAACAAGAGACCCAGTACTTC.

The chain has TRBV21-1 and TRBJ1-6; no DNA check was done on the table's D call, TRBD1. TRBV21-1 is labeled a pseudogene. This CDR3 spans 15 amino acids. The CDR3 DNA reads as TGTGCCAGCAGCCCACCGGGACACTGTAATTCACCCCTCCACTTT. Translation gives CASSPPGHCNSPLHF.

This clone occurred once. The same CDR3 is also encoded by other DNA sequences in this sample. This sequence joins TRBV5-4 and TRBJ2-1, with D uncertain. The CDR3 runs to 11 residues. Trimming shortened V by 2 bases and J by 5 bases, and 2 bases separated the two germline ends. Germline CDR1 reads SGHNT; CDR2 reads YYREEE (reference sequence). CDR3 protein: CASSFNNEQFF. In DNA form, the CDR3 reads TGTGCCAGCAGCTTTAACAATGAGCAGTTCTTC.

The chain is built from TRBV27 and TRBJ1-2; D remains ambiguous. V lost 5 bases to trimming and J lost 0 bases, with 13 bases between them. Germline loops: CDR1 MNHEY, CDR2 SMNVEV (reference sequence). The CDR3 is 15 residues long. The CDR3 sequence is CASSPLPIPNYGYTF. CDR3 coding DNA: TGTGCCAGCAGTCCACTCCCGATTCCTAACTATGGCTACACCTTC.

This clone was seen only a few times. V and J are TRBV2 and TRBJ1-2, with no clear D. The CDR3 totals 13 residues. Germline V gives CDR1 SNHLY, CDR2 FYNNEI. V was trimmed by 4 bases and J by 2 bases, leaving 8 bases between them. The CDR3 region is CASSVEQNYGYTF. The CDR3 coding sequence is TGTGCCAGCAGTGTTGAACAGAACTATGGCTACACCTTC.

V and J are TRBV12-3 or TRBV12-4 and TRBJ2-7, with unresolved D. V dropped 5 bases and J dropped 1 base, with 9 bases sitting between them. The CDR3 has 13 amino acids. CDR3 residues: CASSDDTSYEQYF. CDR3 DNA sequence: TGTGCCAGCAGTGATGACACTTCCTACGAGCAGTACTTC.